The 8 T cell receptor beta chains below all came from one sample that was sequenced in a study of cytomegalovirus exposure and HLA in healthy donors. This PCR relied on a set of 60 Vbeta primers and 13 Jbeta primers. Measured with immunoSEQ multiplex PCR; TCRdb has only the in-frame clones, and not every one. The sample holds fewer than 250,000 clones, around 86% seen once. Sequencing was carried out using PBMCs. The receptors originated from a woman in her forties or fifties in good health and CMV-seropositive.

The V call is TRBV7-8, the J call TRBJ1-1; maybe TRBD1 (6 bases). The V end lost 1 base, the J end lost 2 bases, and 29 bases lay between the germline ends. This CDR3 comprises 21 residues. The germline V gene has CDR1 SGHVS and CDR2 FQNEAQ. The CDR3 is CASSLEPPQGSFPEHNTEAFF. CDR3 bases: TGTGCCAGCAGCTTAGAGCCTCCACAGGGTAGTTTCCCTGAACATAACACTGAAGCTTTCTTT. Full variable domain (missing parts from reference TRBV7-8 and TRBJ1-1): GAGVSQSPRYKVAKRGQDVALRCDPISGHVSLFWYQQALGQGPEFLTYFQNEAQLDKSGLPSDRFFAERPEGSVSTLKIQRTQQEDSAVYLCASSLEPPQGSFPEHNTEAFFGQGTRLTVV.

The J gene is TRBJ2-1, the V gene TRBV7-2; 9 bases map to TRBD2. The CDR3 spans 18 residues. Germline V gene sequence: CDR1 SGHTA, CDR2 FQGNSA. The junction had 19 bases not matched to a gene; V was cut back by 6 bases and J by 7 bases. The CDR3 bases are TGTGCCAGCAGTACAGCGGGCTATGAGGCGGGGGGGCCAAATGAGCAGTTCTTC. This sequence encodes CASSTAGYEAGGPNEQFF.

V and J are TRBV7-6 and TRBJ1-1, with D unclear. Germline-derived CDR1 and CDR2 are SGHVS and FNYEAQ. Between the trimmed V and J ends, which lost 6 bases and 3 bases, there was a span of 11 bases. The CDR3 is 13 residues long. CDR3 amino acids: CASSLSRDTEAFF. The CDR3 bases are TGTGCCAGCAGTCTATCTCGGGACACTGAAGCTTTCTTT.

V gene TRBV10-2 combines with J gene TRBJ2-3; 7 bases align to TRBD2. The CDR3 contains 15 residues. J lost 6 bases, V lost 2 bases, and 8 bases had no gene match. CDR1 and CDR2 from the germline V gene are WSHSY and SAAADI. The CDR3 coding sequence is TGCGCCAGCAGTGAGACCCTAGCGGTTAGGGATACGCAGTATTTT. Translating gives CASSETLAVRDTQYF.

A few counts support this clone. CDR3: CASSTPGHTPYEQYF. CDR3 DNA sequence: TGTGCCAGCAGCACCCCGGGACATACGCCCTACGAGCAGTACTTC. This chain links TRBV28 with TRBJ2-7, with a possible D match to TRBD1 (6 bases). V dropped 6 bases and J dropped 2 bases, with 17 bases sitting between them. Germline V gives CDR1 MDHEN, CDR2 SYDVKM. This CDR3 is built from 15 residues.

V is TRBV19 and J is TRBJ1-2; the D gene is possibly TRBD1 (6 bases). Germline CDR1 LNHDA, CDR2 SQIVND (reference sequence). The length of the CDR3 is 13 residues. V dropped 2 bases and J dropped 6 bases, with 10 bases sitting between them. As DNA, the CDR3 is TGTGCCAGTAGTATATTACAGGGTGATGGCTACACCTTC. Translation: CASSILQGDGYTF. Combining the CDR3 with reference TRBV19 and TRBJ1-2 gives the whole variable domain DGGITQSPKYLFRKEGQNVTLSCEQNLNHDAMYWYRQDPGQGLRLIYYSQIVNDFQKGDIAEGYSVSREKKESFPLTVTSAQKNPTAFYLCASSILQGDGYTFGSGTRLTVV.

This clone was observed a handful of times. The gene calls are TRBV9 and TRBJ2-5; TRBD2 agrees at 9 bases. The CDR3 length is 17 residues. Trimming at V came to 3 bases and at J to 3 bases, leaving 12 bases not matched to a gene. The V gene's germline CDR1 is SGDLS and CDR2 YYNGEE. The CDR3 DNA reads as TGTGCCAGCAGCGCCAACACCCGGACTAGCGAAAAAGAGACCCAGTACTTC. Its protein is CASSANTRTSEKETQYF.

This sequence joins TRBV9 and TRBJ2-2, with no clear D. Germline lookup yields CDR1 SGDLS and CDR2 YYNGEE. The CDR3 is made up of 12 amino acids. V lost 3 bases, J lost 6 bases, and 6 bases lay in between. CDR3 loop: CASSDTSGELFF. CDR3 sequence (DNA): TGTGCCAGCAGCGACACGTCCGGGGAGCTGTTTTTT. Together with reference TRBV9 and TRBJ2-2, the CDR3 gives the full variable domain: DSGVTQTPKHLITATGQRVTLRCSPRSGDLSVYWYQQSLDQGLQFLIQYYNGEERAKGNILERFSAQQFPDLHSELNLSSLELGDSALYFCASSDTSGELFFGEGSRLTVL.